The 21 T cell receptor beta chains in this list originate from one sample, sequenced in a study of Ad26.COV2.S vaccination and SARS-CoV-2 variants. Sequencing was performed with immunoSEQ multiplex PCR; in TCRdb, only in-frame clones are kept and a portion is missing. The sample has roughly 700,000 clones, more than 80% seen once. The treatment here: some 20 received Ad26.COV2.S at low or high dose, single or two shots; about 5 received placebo; per-sample allocation not given. Each sample was drawn 63 days after the first injection (of vaccine or placebo). The sequencing used peripheral blood, collected in a trial of Ad26.COV2.S vaccine versus placebo. The receptors shown here come from a person between 18 and 65 years old who received the Ad26.COV2.S COVID-19 vaccine or a placebo.

This chain links TRBV6-5 with TRBJ1-5; the D is unclear. CDR1 and CDR2 from the germline V gene are MNHEY and SVGAGI. V shed 0 bases and J shed 4 bases, with 7 bases lying between them. The CDR3 is made up of 14 amino acids. CDR3: CASSYSKVNQPQHF. The CDR3, as DNA: TGTGCCAGCAGTTACTCAAAGGTGAATCAGCCCCAGCATTTT.

The J gene is TRBJ1-1, the V gene TRBV2, with D possibly TRBD1 on 5 matching bases. The germline CDR1 and CDR2 sequences are SNHLY and FYNNEI. Trimming cost V 2 bases and J 3 bases, with 13 bases left between them. The CDR3 length is 15 residues. Here the CDR3 reads CASSEKRGRYTEAFF. The DNA of the CDR3 is TGTGCCAGCAGTGAAAAAAGGGGCCGGTACACTGAAGCTTTCTTT.

This clone was seen just once. V is TRBV30 and J is TRBJ1-3, with unresolved D. This CDR3 spans 13 amino acids. V was trimmed by 2 bases and J by 0 bases, leaving 5 bases between them. The germline V gene encodes CDR1 GTSNPN and CDR2 SVGIG (reference sequence). The CDR3: CAWSIGSGNTIYF. For the CDR3, the DNA is TGTGCCTGGAGTATCGGCTCTGGAAACACCATATATTTT.

A few counts support this clone. This chain uses TRBV7-2 with TRBJ1-1, with D perhaps TRBD1 (5 bases). This CDR3 is built from 14 residues. Germline V gene lookup returns CDR1 SGHTA and CDR2 FQGNSA. The ends were cut back, 3 bases at V and 2 bases at J, with 10 bases in the middle. This CDR3 is CASSFSGINTEAFF. Here the CDR3 DNA reads TGTGCCAGCAGCTTTTCAGGGATAAACACTGAAGCTTTCTTT. Together with reference TRBV7-2 and TRBJ1-1, the CDR3 gives the full variable domain: GAGVSQSPSNKVTEKGKDVELRCDPISGHTALYWYRQSLGQGLEFLIYFQGNSAPDKSGLPSDRFSAERTGGSVSTLTIQRTQQEDSAVYLCASSFSGINTEAFFGQGTRLTVV.

This chain connects TRBV19 to TRBJ2-1, with D possibly being TRBD1 (6 bases). V dropped 4 bases and J dropped 5 bases, with 15 bases sitting between them. Germline CDR1 and CDR2: LNHDA and SQIVND (reference sequence). The length of the CDR3 is 15 residues. The chain's CDR3 is CASSSRQGKDNEQFF. The CDR3 DNA is TGTGCCAGTAGTAGCCGCCAGGGGAAGGACAATGAGCAGTTCTTC.

The chain recombines TRBV19 with TRBJ2-3; 10 bases agree with TRBD2. CDR1 LNHDA and CDR2 SQIVND come from the germline V gene (reference sequence). The ends lost 3 bases at V and 5 bases at J; junction bases unmatched: 8. The CDR3 is made up of 16 amino acids. In DNA form, the CDR3 reads TGTGCCAGTAGTATCGGCACTAGCGGGGTTAGAGATACGCAGTATTTT. Translated, it gives CASSIGTSGVRDTQYF.

The chain joins TRBV5-1 to TRBJ2-1, with 7 bases identical to TRBD2. The CDR3 covers 15 residues. Per the germline V gene, CDR1 is SGHRS and CDR2 is YFSETQ. V was clipped by 2 bases and J by 3 bases; unmatched bases: 5. DNA of the CDR3: TGCGCCAGCAGCTTCCTAGCGGCCCACTACAATGAGCAGTTCTTC. Its protein is CASSFLAAHYNEQFF.

The V gene is TRBV27, the J gene TRBJ1-4; D uncertain. The CDR3 contains 13 residues. V lost 3 bases, J lost 7 bases, and 9 bases lay in between. Looked up from germline, CDR1 is MNHEY and CDR2 is SMNVEV (reference sequence). The CDR3 bases are TGTGCCAGCAGTTTCCGGACCGGTGAAAAACTGTTTTTT. This gives the protein CASSFRTGEKLFF. Variable domain in full (rest from reference TRBV27 and TRBJ1-4): EAQVTQNPRYLITVTGKKLTVTCSQNMNHEYMSWYRQDPGLGLRQIYYSMNVEVTDKGDVPEGYKVSRKEKRNFPLILESPSPNQTSLYFCASSFRTGEKLFFGSGTQLSVL.

This sequence joins TRBV7-2 and TRBJ2-3; 7 bases line up with TRBD1. With 3 bases clipped from V and 5 bases from J, the junction kept 2 bases outside the gene matches. Germline CDR1 and CDR2: SGHTA and FQGNSA. This CDR3 contains 13 residues. The CDR3 DNA reads TGTGCCAGCAGCTTCCAGGGGGAAGATACGCAGTATTTT. Translating it yields CASSFQGEDTQYF.

On this clone: Other DNA sequences within the sample encode an identical CDR3. J is TRBJ2-4 and V is TRBV9; D remains unclear. The CDR3 is made up of 13 amino acids. V was trimmed by 3 bases and J by 4 bases, leaving 8 bases between them. Germline V CDR1 and CDR2: SGDLS, YYNGEE. CDR3 DNA sequence: TGTGCCAGCAGCGGGACGGAGAAAAACATTCAGTACTTC. This gives the protein CASSGTEKNIQYF.

Details on this clone: Other DNA sequences in the same sample also yield this CDR3. The chain links TRBV5-6 to TRBJ1-2, with D hard to call. From germline, CDR1 is SGHDT and CDR2 YYEEEE. Trimming removed 0 bases at V and 1 base at J, with 1 base between. The CDR3 is 12 amino acids. The CDR3 DNA is TGTGCCAGCAGCTTGGGTAACTATGGCTACACCTTC. It specifies CASSLGNYGYTF.

J is TRBJ1-2 and V is TRBV4-2; TRBD1 is a possible D gene (6 bases). The V gene lost 2 bases and the J gene lost 3 bases, with 7 bases spanning the gap. CDR3 size: 13 residues. Germline lookup yields CDR1 LGHNA and CDR2 YNFKEQ. The CDR3 loop is CASSQTGYYGYTF. CDR3 nucleotides: TGTGCCAGCAGCCAAACAGGGTACTATGGCTACACCTTC.

V gene TRBV3-1 (or the pseudogene TRBV3-2) combines with J gene TRBJ2-1; maybe TRBD1 (5 bases). V was cut by 3 bases and J by 8 bases, with 14 bases left in between. CDR3 length: 14 amino acids. Germline CDR1 LGHDT, CDR2 YNNKEL (reference sequence). The CDR3 protein is CASSHTSVTDEQFF. The CDR3, as DNA: TGTGCCAGCAGCCATACCTCGGTGACAGATGAGCAGTTCTTC.

This rearrangement joins TRBV18 to TRBJ2-3; D might be TRBD1 (5 bases). The CDR3 has 15 amino acids. Trimming stripped 0 bases from V and 2 bases from J, with 9 bases between. Germline V gives CDR1 KGHSH, CDR2 LQKENI. The chain's CDR3 is CASSPPRTITDTQYF. Written as DNA, the CDR3 is TGTGCCAGCTCACCACCCCGGACAATCACAGATACGCAGTATTTT.

To note about this clone: One end of the junction varies from germline; a read error may be responsible. The chain recombines TRBV4-1 with TRBJ2-1, with 9 bases matching TRBD1. CDR1 is MGHRA and CDR2 is YSYEKL in the germline V gene. The CDR3 spans 15 residues. The DNA of the CDR3 is TGCGCCAGCAGCGACGGGACAGGGTCCTTCAATGAGCAGTTCTTC. This encodes CASSDGTGSFNEQFF.

The gene calls are TRBV21-1 and TRBJ1-1. TRBV21-1 is listed as a pseudogene. This CDR3 region has 18 residues. CDR3 residues: CASSKDGDILGVKTEAFF. In nucleotides, the CDR3 is TGTGCCAGCAGCAAAGACGGGGATATTTTGGGGGTGAAAACTGAAGCTTTCTTT.

This clone was seen a single time. The chain links TRBV27 to TRBJ1-2; no definite D call. V shed 2 bases and J shed 4 bases, with 11 bases lying between them. Germline V lookup: CDR1 MNHEY, CDR2 SMNVEV (reference sequence). The CDR3 length is 14 residues. CDR3 sequence reads: CASSLSRETYGYTF. The CDR3 DNA sequence: TGTGCCAGCAGTTTAAGTCGGGAGACCTATGGCTACACCTTC.

CDR3 in amino acids: CASSRPEDPIATQYF. Written as DNA, the CDR3 is TGTGCCAGCAGTCGCCCGGAAGATCCCATCGCGACCCAGTACTTC. The V and J genes are TRBV27 and TRBJ2-5; no clear D gene. Germline CDR1 is MNHEY and CDR2 is SMNVEV (reference sequence). The CDR3 runs to 15 residues. Trimming removed 5 bases at V and 7 bases at J, with 20 bases between.

This sequence joins TRBV4-2 and TRBJ2-6; D is uncertain. Trimming removed 4 bases from V and 3 bases from J, with 7 bases in between. This CDR3 contains 14 residues. The V gene's germline CDR1 is LGHNA and CDR2 YNFKEQ. The CDR3 region has the DNA TGTGCCAGCAGCCGAGGCGATGGGGCCAACGTCCTGACTTTC. Amino acids: CASSRGDGANVLTF.

The gene calls are TRBV11-2 and TRBJ2-3, with D uncertain. Germline V gives CDR1 SGHAT, CDR2 FQNNGV. V gave up 3 bases and J gave up 8 bases, with 15 bases separating them. The CDR3 is 14 amino acids. The CDR3 sequence is CASSFPDEFGTQYF. CDR3 DNA sequence: TGTGCCAGCAGCTTCCCAGACGAGTTTGGTACGCAGTATTTT.

The chain couples TRBV6-5 to TRBJ2-7; D uncertain. Germline CDR1 MNHEY, CDR2 SVGAGI. This CDR3 comprises 15 residues. With 4 bases removed from V and 1 base from J, the gap between germline ends came to 14 bases. The CDR3 reads CASSLRHVPSYEQYF. As DNA, the CDR3 is TGTGCCAGCAGTTTAAGACATGTTCCTTCCTACGAGCAGTACTTC.